Each of the 7 T cell receptor beta chains below was sequenced from the same sample in a study of tumor-infiltrating lymphocytes in primary liver carcinoma. The blood RNA (from unsorted whole blood) was obtained, and germline DNA was also extracted. The investigators made TCR beta cDNA from roughly 0.55 ug total RNA, using a constant-region primer. ARM-PCR, slightly modified, supplied the TCR beta libraries through three nested multiplex PCR rounds. A C-beta reverse primer and TRBV1-TRBV30 forward primers served in each of the first two PCR rounds, at 10 cycles apiece. One entry per CDR3 protein, called by TCRdb with MiXCR from the multiplex PCR reads. The sample holds a few hundred thousand distinct CDR3 sequences, nearly 60% seen once. Sequencing was performed on peripheral blood. These TCRs come from a woman in her twenties or thirties with primary liver carcinoma and hepatitis B virus infection.

The rearrangement uses TRBV4-1 and TRBJ2-5; 10 nucleotides agree with TRBD2. CDR3 length: 20 residues. V lost 0 bases and J lost 3; bases outside the gene matches: 16. CDR1 is MGHRA, CDR2 YSYEKL, per germline. The CDR3 DNA follows: TGCGCCAGCAGCCAAGATGCGATTAGCGGGAGGTCTACTCTAAAAGAGACCCAGTACTTC. Encoded protein: CASSQDAISGRSTLKETQYF.

In regard to this clonotype: A single base separates this from a much larger clone, so it may be a read error. The CDR3 sequence: CASGQDWRTQYF. The CDR3 DNA reads TGCGCCAGCGGCCAAGACTGGAGGACGCAGTATTTT. The chain carries TRBV4-1 and TRBJ2-3; TRBD2 might be the D (5 bases). Per germline, CDR1 MGHRA and CDR2 YSYEKL. The CDR3 has 12 amino acids.

CDR3 sequence reads: CASSSATGTHEQYF. The CDR3 region has the DNA TGTGCCAGCAGCTCAGCTACTGGGACCCACGAGCAGTACTTC. The chain links TRBV11-1 to TRBJ2-7; either TRBD1 or TRBD2 may supply D (5 bases each). The germline V and J ends were trimmed by 4 bases and 5 bases, with 15 bases remaining between them. Germline loops: CDR1 SGHAT, CDR2 FQDESV (reference sequence). This CDR3 is 14 amino acids long. Combining the CDR3 with reference TRBV11-1 and TRBJ2-7 gives the whole variable domain EAEVAQSPRYKITEKSQAVAFWCDPISGHATLYWYRQILGQGPELLVQFQDESVVDDSQLPKDRFSAERLKGVDSTLKIQPAELGDSAMYLCASSSATGTHEQYFGPGTRLTVT.

Ten or more counts support this clonotype. CDR3 protein: CASSSSGQPYEQYF. The CDR3 DNA sequence: TGTGCCAGCAGTTCCTCGGGGCAGCCCTACGAGCAGTACTTC. The genes are TRBV6-5 and TRBJ2-7; D tentatively fits TRBD1 or TRBD2 (5 bases each). CDR3 size: 14 residues. Germline V gives CDR1 MNHEY, CDR2 SVGAGI. V lost 4 bases, J lost 2 bases, and 12 bases lay in between.

Comment on this clonotype: One end of the junction varies from germline; a read error may be responsible. The CDR3 loop reads CTSRDTRRGMCSPLHF. The CDR3 nucleotides read TGTACCAGCAGGGACACCCGACGCGGAATGTGTTCACCCCTCCACTTT. The V gene is TRBV11-2, the J gene TRBJ1-6; D is possibly TRBD1 (6 bases). The CDR3 has 16 amino acids. The germline V gene has CDR1 SGHAT and CDR2 FQNNGV.

This clonotype came up a few times. A much larger clone sits a single nucleotide away, making a read error possible. The chain employs TRBV29-1 and TRBJ1-1, with TRBD1 matching 7 bases. The junction had 10 bases not matched to a gene; V was cut back by 6 bases and J by 3 bases. Germline V gene sequence: CDR1 SQVTM, CDR2 ANQGSEA. The CDR3 totals 14 residues. The CDR3: CSVKGASADTEAFF. CDR3 DNA sequence: TGCAGCGTGAAGGGGGCTTCTGCGGACACTGAAGCTTTCTTT.

The chain is built from TRBV28 and TRBJ2-7; the D gene could be TRBD1 or TRBD2 (5 bases each). Per the germline V gene, CDR1 is MDHEN and CDR2 is SYDVKM. V was pared by 5 bases and J by 7 bases, with 21 bases between. This CDR3 has 15 amino acids. In nucleotides, the CDR3 is TGTGCCAGCAGTGATAACGGGGACCGAACAGAGGAGCAGTACTTC. This sequence encodes CASSDNGDRTEEQYF.